The 19 T cell receptor beta chains reported below all come from one sample, sequenced in a study of CD8+ T cells in alopecia areata. cDNA serving as the sequencing template came from extracted, reverse transcribed RNA. Method: immunoSEQ multiplex PCR; TCRdb's copy keeps in-frame clones and lacks some. This repertoire holds 90,000 to 130,000 clones, and none appear only once. The sequencing sample was made of lesional skin. Source of these receptors: a C3H/HeJ mouse with alopecia areata. MHC haplotype here: H2-k.

A remark on this clone: Mouse names are used for the genes. The read halts 4 residues ahead of the CDR3 end, with the missing end drawn from the germline J gene. This sequence joins TRBV17 and TRBJ2-5; 8 bases agree with TRBD1. Germline V gene lookup returns CDR1 MNHDT and CDR2 YYDKIL. The CDR3 extends over 15 amino acids. CDR3: CASSRFSQGADTQYF. The CDR3 DNA, read in part, is TGTGCTAGCAGTAGATTCTCTCAGGGGGCGGAC.

The sample holds a few counts of this clone. Mouse names are used for the genes. The CDR3 end is not reached by the read, which stops 4 residues before it; the germline J gene fills it in. Other DNA sequences in this specimen translate into the identical CDR3. The chain has TRBV13-3 and TRBJ1-1; the match to TRBD1 covers 11 bases. This CDR3 is built from 13 residues. Germline CDR1 and CDR2: NNHDY and SYVADS. V lost 7 bases to trimming and J lost 3 bases; unmatched junction nucleotides: 2. The CDR3 protein is CASGQGADTEVFF. CDR3 DNA (partial): TGTGCCAGCGGACAGGGGGCCGACACA.

Remarks on this clone: Gene and germline names: mouse. The CDR3 goes on 4 residues after the read ends, and that part is filled in from the germline J gene. The J gene is TRBJ1-4, the V gene TRBV1, with TRBD1 matching over 7 bases. Trimming took 1 base from V and 2 from J; bases not matched to a gene: 4. Germline loops: CDR1 NSQYPW, CDR2 LRSPGD (reference sequence). The CDR3 sequence is 16 residues long. CDR3 sequence: CTCSAVGQASNERLFF. The part of the CDR3 DNA that was read is TGCACCTGCAGTGCAGTCGGACAGGCCTCCAACGAA.

This clone has a handful of counts. At residue 11, the translated DNA and the protein in TCRdb do not agree; the protein given here is derived from the DNA. Genes and germline are mouse. The read comes to an end 3 residues before the CDR3 does, leaving the germline J gene to fill in the end. The J gene is TRBJ1-6, the V gene TRBV13-3; D remains ambiguous. TRBJ1-6 is classed as an ORF, of uncertain function. CDR1 is NNHDY and CDR2 is SYVADS in the germline V gene. Trimming removed 3 bases at V and 6 bases at J, with 10 bases between. This CDR3 spans 14 amino acids. The CDR3 spells CASSVRVGNSPLYF. Incomplete CDR3 DNA: TGTGCCAGCAGTGTGAGGGTCGGTAATTCGCCC.

This clone was detected a few times. Each gene name is a mouse one. The read ends 4 residues before the CDR3 terminus; that terminus is restored from the germline J gene. The V call is TRBV13-2, the J call TRBJ2-3; 12 bases map to TRBD2. Looked up from germline, CDR1 is NNHNN and CDR2 is SYGAGS (reference sequence). The CDR3 runs to 15 residues. V lost 5 bases to trimming and J lost 2 bases; unmatched junction nucleotides: 3. The covered CDR3 bases are TGTGCCAGCGGCCGGGACTGGGGGGATGCAGAA. It encodes CASGRDWGDAE. The complete CDR3 sequence is CASGRDWGDAETLYF.

This clone was counted between two and nine times. Mouse gene names apply. The read comes to an end 4 residues before the CDR3 does, leaving the germline J gene to fill in the end. The chain uses TRBV19 and TRBJ1-1, with 8 bases fitting TRBD1. This CDR3 region has 15 residues. The junction had 13 bases not matched to a gene; V was cut back by 9 bases and J by 3 bases. From germline, CDR1 is FNHDT and CDR2 SITEND (reference sequence). The chain's CDR3 is CATNPPDRADTEVFF. The CDR3 DNA, read in part, is TGTGCCACCAATCCCCCGGACAGGGCGGACACA.

Only a few counts were recorded for this clone. Germline and genes here are mouse. The read terminates 4 residues before the CDR3 end, so the remaining end is supplied by the germline J gene. The same CDR3 can be traced to other DNA sequences in this sample. The V gene is TRBV19, the J gene TRBJ2-7; D is perhaps TRBD1 (6 bases). The CDR3 totals 12 residues. V was trimmed by 5 bases and J by 1 base, leaving 7 bases between them. Per germline, CDR1 FNHDT and CDR2 SITEND (reference sequence). The CDR3 bases that were read are TGTGCCAGCAGAGGACAGTCCTAT. The encoded protein is CASRGQSY. The whole CDR3 sequence is CASRGQSYEQYF.

On this clone itself: Gene names refer to mouse genes. The observed sequence ends 4 residues before the CDR3 terminus, with the missing tail filled in from the germline J gene. V usage is TRBV17 and J usage is TRBJ2-5; the match to TRBD1 covers 10 bases. The V gene's germline CDR1 is MNHDT and CDR2 YYDKIL. The junction had 1 base not matched to a gene; V was cut back by 0 bases and J by 1 base. This CDR3 is built from 16 residues. CDR3 loop: CASSRETGGDQDTQYF. The sequenced part of the CDR3 DNA is TGTGCTAGCAGTAGAGAGACAGGGGGCGACCAAGAC.

Regarding this clone: Mouse gene names apply. The read halts 4 residues ahead of the CDR3 end, with the missing end drawn from the germline J gene. The V gene is TRBV13-1, the J gene TRBJ2-7; 7 bases align to TRBD1. The germline gives CDR1 NSHNY, CDR2 SYGAGN. There are 13 residues in the CDR3. CDR3 loop: CASREGTDYEQYF. The part of the CDR3 DNA that was read is TGTGCCAGCAGGGAGGGGACAGATTAT.

Remarks on this clone: The genes are named according to mouse. The DNA ends 4 residues before the CDR3 does, and the rest of the CDR3 is filled in from the germline J gene. The chain links TRBV14 to TRBJ1-4, with 7 bases identical to TRBD1. After removal of 4 bases from V and 4 bases from J, the junction contained 1 base not matched to a gene. CDR3 size: 13 residues. Germline assignment: CDR1 SGHDT and CDR2 FRDEAV. CDR3 in amino acids: CASSRDSNERLFF. The part of the CDR3 DNA that was read is TGTGCCAGCAGTCGGGACAGCAACGAA.

This clone was observed a handful of times. Gene names follow the mouse nomenclature. The missing CDR3 end, 4 residues past where the read stops, is filled in from the germline J gene. The chain combines TRBV1 with TRBJ2-5; 10 nucleotides line up with TRBD2. CDR1 and CDR2 from the germline V gene are NSQYPW and LRSPGD (reference sequence). Unmatched junction bases numbered 4, after V lost 3 bases and J lost 1 base. The CDR3 runs to 16 residues. CDR3 DNA, as far as it was read: TGCACCTGCAGTGCCCGACTGGGGGGCTACCAAGAC. This translates into CTCSARLGGYQD. The whole CDR3 sequence is CTCSARLGGYQDTQYF.

On this clone: The protein in this entry is translated from the DNA; at residue 10 it differs from the protein listed in TCRdb. Gene names are mouse gene names. Coverage ceases 3 residues before the CDR3 finishes, and the germline J gene fills in the end. This chain links TRBV13-3 with TRBJ1-6, with TRBD1 identical over 7 bases. TRBJ1-6 is given ORF status, its function remaining uncertain. The CDR3 totals 13 residues. The V gene end was trimmed by 3 bases and the J gene end by 9 bases; junction bases not matched to a gene: 3. Germline V gene lookup returns CDR1 NNHDY and CDR2 SYVADS. CDR3 residues: CASSAHRGSPLYF. CDR3 DNA, as far as it was read: TGTGCCAGCAGTGCCCACAGGGGTTCGCCC.

Comments on this clone: At residue 12, TCRdb's protein is not the same as the translated DNA, so the protein here was read from the DNA. Mouse germline and gene names are used. The CDR3 goes on 3 residues after the read ends, and that part is filled in from the germline J gene. The gene calls are TRBV19 and TRBJ1-6; the match to TRBD1 covers 9 bases. TRBJ1-6 is designated an ORF whose function remains uncertain. This CDR3 contains 15 residues. Unmatched junction bases numbered 7, after V lost 5 bases and J lost 7 bases. Germline V gives CDR1 FNHDT, CDR2 SITEND (reference sequence). The CDR3 bases that were read are TGTGCCAGCAGCCCCTGGACAGGGGAGAATTCGCCC. Translation gives CASSPWTGENSP. The entire CDR3 sequence reads CASSPWTGENSPLYF.

This clone was observed many times. The listed genes are named as in mouse. The read is 4 residues too short to cover the CDR3 end, so that end is filled in from the germline J gene. The J gene is TRBJ2-1, the V gene TRBV13-3; D possibly corresponds to TRBD1 (5 bases). CDR1 is NNHDY, CDR2 SYVADS, per germline. The CDR3 covers 13 residues. CDR3 loop: CASTQTVWAEQFF. The DNA read from the CDR3 is TGTGCCAGCACCCAGACAGTCTGGGCT.

There are a few counts of this clone. At residue 15, the translated DNA and the protein in TCRdb do not agree; the protein given here is derived from the DNA. The gene symbols are mouse symbols. The read finishes 3 residues shy of the CDR3 end, and the germline J gene is used to complete it. The genes are TRBV13-1 and TRBJ1-3, with TRBD1 identical over 7 bases. V shed 0 bases and J 0 bases; nucleotides not matched to a gene: 9. In germline, CDR1 is NSHNY, CDR2 SYGAGN. This CDR3 comprises 18 residues. The CDR3: CASSDAGRDRSSGNTLYF. The covered CDR3 bases are TGTGCCAGCAGTGATGCAGGAAGGGACAGATCTTCTGGAAATACG.

Concerning this clone itself: Gene names denote mouse genes. The read ends 4 residues shy of where the CDR3 ends; the end is completed using the germline J gene. The gene calls are TRBV13-3 and TRBJ2-5; D ambiguous. Looked up from germline, CDR1 is NNHDY and CDR2 is SYVADS. The CDR3 totals 15 residues. Trimming took off 2 bases at V and 0 bases at J, with 10 bases between the two ends. CDR3 DNA, as far as it was read: TGTGCCAGCAGTGACTCGACAAGTAACCAAGAC. Translation gives CASSDSTSNQD. The full CDR3 is CASSDSTSNQDTQYF. The variable domain in full, completed from reference TRBV13-3 and TRBJ2-5, reads EAAVTQSPRSKVAVTGGKVTLSCHQTNNHDYMYWYRQDTGHGLRLIHYSYVADSTEKGDIPDGYKASRPSQENFSLILELASLSQTAVYFCASSDSTSNQDTQYFGPGTRLLVL.

This clone was counted only a few times. The listed genes are named as in mouse. The CDR3: CASSNRGVNTEVFF. The sequenced CDR3 bases are TGTGCCAGCAGCAACAGGGGGGTTAACACA. The chain employs TRBV13-3 and TRBJ1-1; 8 nucleotides match TRBD1. The read finishes 4 residues shy of the CDR3 end, and the germline J gene is used to complete it. Germline V gene sequence: CDR1 NNHDY, CDR2 SYVADS. With V trimmed by 5 bases and J by 2 bases, 5 bases remained unmatched. The CDR3 loop spans 14 amino acids.

This clone was counted between two and nine times. Mouse names are used for the genes. With the read ending 4 residues before the CDR3 end, the germline J gene is used to fill in that end. J is TRBJ2-1 and V is TRBV13-3; 9 nucleotides align to TRBD2. CDR3 length: 15 amino acids. Losses at the gene ends were 2 bases for V and 4 bases for J; bases not matched to a gene: 4. From germline, CDR1 is NNHDY and CDR2 SYVADS. The CDR3 sequence: CASSERLGDYAEQFF. CDR3 DNA, as far as it was read: TGTGCCAGCAGTGAACGACTGGGGGATTATGCT.

Comment on this clone: All gene names here are mouse names. The read ends 4 residues shy of where the CDR3 ends; the end is completed using the germline J gene. The genes are TRBV19 and TRBJ2-1; 9 positions match TRBD1. J lost 5 bases, V lost 6 bases, and 3 bases had no gene match. The CDR3 runs 13 residues. CDR1 and CDR2 from the germline V gene are FNHDT and SITEND (reference sequence). The covered CDR3 bases are TGTGCCAGCACCTGGACAGGGGATGCT. Translating gives CASTWTGDA. The full CDR3 protein is CASTWTGDAEQFF.